This T cell receptor (beta chain) originates from a study of cytomegalovirus exposure and HLA in healthy donors. Germline values: CDR1 MNHEY, CDR2 SMNVEV (reference sequence). V lost 6 bases to trimming and J lost 5 bases; unmatched junction nucleotides: 3. The CDR3 sequence is 13 residues long. PCR amplification relied on 60 Vbeta primers (plus 13 Jbeta primers). Using immunoSEQ multiplex PCR, the repertoire was profiled, and TCRdb retains in-frame clones only, with some absent. The data hold 150,000 to 200,000 clones, with around 80% observed a single time. This clonotype was obtained from a woman aged 40 to 49 in good health and CMV-seronegative. The sample consisted of PBMCs. V gene TRBV27 combines with J gene TRBJ2-1, with 8 bases matching TRBD2. CDR3 nucleotides: TGTGCCAGCAGCTTACTAGCGGACAATGAGCAGTTCTTC. Its protein product is CASSLLADNEQFF.